The next 6 T cell receptor beta chains were all read from a single sample in a study of liver allograft versus peripheral blood T cells. Whole-study context: The authors compared T cell receptor repertoires in transplanted livers with recipients' peripheral blood repertoires.

Each CDR3 protein is one row after TCRdb ran MiXCR on the reads. Of around 18,000 distinct CDR3 sequences in the sample, 20% to 25% were seen once. The receptors come from a human patient who had a liver transplant. The T cells may come from the graft donor.

A note on this clonotype: This may come from a read error, since a much larger clone is one base off. The chain joins TRBV6-2 or TRBV6-3 to TRBJ2-2; D tentatively fits TRBD1 or TRBD2 (5 bases each). Per the germline V gene, CDR1 is MNHEY and CDR2 is SVGEGT. This CDR3 comprises 15 residues. The CDR3 protein is CTSSFGTANTGELFF. The CDR3 coding sequence is TGTACCAGCAGTTTTGGGACCGCGAACACCGGGGAGCTGTTTTTT.

J is TRBJ1-1 and V is TRBV5-4; no definite D call. The germline V gene has CDR1 SGHNT and CDR2 YYREEE (reference sequence). The V and J ends lost 1 base and 4 bases respectively, with 11 bases between them. The CDR3 covers 14 residues. The CDR3 DNA is TGTGCCAGCAGCTTGTTGACGGAGGGCACTGAAGCTTTCTTT. Its protein product is CASSLLTEGTEAFF. Looking up the rest from reference TRBV5-4 and TRBJ1-1 gives the full variable domain: ETGVTQSPTHLIKTRGQQVTLRCSSQSGHNTVSWYQQALGQGPQFIFQYYREEENGRGNFPPRFSGLQFPNYSSELNVNALELDDSALYLCASSLLTEGTEAFFGQGTRLTVV.

This clonotype has only a few counts. This rearrangement joins TRBV6-2 or TRBV6-3 to TRBJ2-3; 7 bases agree with TRBD1. The germline V gene encodes CDR1 MNHEY and CDR2 SVGEGT. The junction had 7 bases not matched to a gene; V was cut back by 7 bases and J by 0 bases. CDR3 size: 15 residues. Written as DNA, the CDR3 is TGTGCCAGCAAGAAGCGGACAGGAAGCACAGATACGCAGTATTTT. Its translation is CASKKRTGSTDTQYF.

This clonotype was recorded many times. J is TRBJ2-7 and V is TRBV7-9; D ambiguous. Trimming shortened V by 5 bases and J by 2 bases, and 16 bases separated the two germline ends. This CDR3 comprises 15 residues. Germline V gene data show CDR1 as SEHNR and CDR2 as FQNEAQ (reference sequence). CDR3 DNA: TGTGCCAGCAGCGACGCGGCCCGATCTACCTACGAGCAGTACTTC. Its translation is CASSDAARSTYEQYF. Combining the CDR3 with reference TRBV7-9 and TRBJ2-7 gives the whole variable domain DTGVSQNPRHKITKRGQNVTFRCDPISEHNRLYWYRQTLGQGPEFLTYFQNEAQLEKSRLLSDRFSAERPKGSFSTLEIQRTEQGDSAMYLCASSDAARSTYEQYFGPGTRLTVT.

There are a few counts of this clonotype. The chain joins TRBV27 to TRBJ1-2, with D unclear. The CDR3 contains 14 residues. Trimming left V 5 bases short and J 4 bases short, with 14 bases between. CDR1 and CDR2 (germline): MNHEY, SMNVEV (reference sequence). The CDR3 loop is CASSPRAGPYGYTF. In DNA, the CDR3 is TGTGCCAGCAGTCCCCGCGCAGGACCCTATGGCTACACCTTC.

The chain uses TRBV20-1 and TRBJ1-1, with 8 bases aligning to TRBD1. The V gene's germline CDR1 is DFQATT and CDR2 SNEGSKA (reference sequence). The CDR3 covers 14 residues. The V segment lost 5 bases and the J segment 5 bases; nucleotides outside the gene matches: 10. CDR3 nucleotide sequence: TGCAGTGCTGGCCCCCGGACAGGGCGAACTGAAGCTTTCTTT. Translated: CSAGPRTGRTEAFF.